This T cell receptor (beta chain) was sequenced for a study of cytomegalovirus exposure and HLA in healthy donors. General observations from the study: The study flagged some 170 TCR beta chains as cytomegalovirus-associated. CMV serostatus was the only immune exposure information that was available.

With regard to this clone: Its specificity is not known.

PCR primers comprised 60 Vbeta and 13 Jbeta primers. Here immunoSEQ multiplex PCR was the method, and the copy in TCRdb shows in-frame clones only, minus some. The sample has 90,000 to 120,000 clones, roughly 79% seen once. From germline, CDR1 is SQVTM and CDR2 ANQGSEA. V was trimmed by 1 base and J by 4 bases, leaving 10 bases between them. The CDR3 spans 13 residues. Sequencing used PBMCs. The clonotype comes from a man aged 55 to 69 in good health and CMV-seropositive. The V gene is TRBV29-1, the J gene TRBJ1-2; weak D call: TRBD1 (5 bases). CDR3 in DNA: TGCAGCGTTGAAGCAGGGTACGCCTATGGCTACACCTTC. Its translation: CSVEAGYAYGYTF.